The following is a T cell receptor (beta chain) sequence with its context. The clone's antigen remains unknown. The record has no base qualities; no much larger clone is one base away. Receptors were amplified or captured by 5' RACE. The run used a NextSeq 500. In the TCR library protocol, a unique molecular identifier was attached to each TCR cDNA molecule so that PCR and sequencing errors could be corrected. The original methods were these. Decombinator tools were used for TCR identification, UMI-based error correction and CDR3 extraction. TCRs above a frequency of 2 per 1,000, corresponding to the top 1% of the tumor frequency distribution, were defined as expanded. Expanded tumor TCRs were classed as regional if statistically deemed absent (corrected P<0.05) from at least one tumor region, otherwise ubiquitous. Each repertoire was subsampled 100 times to 5,000 TCRs, after which Renyi diversity was computed with the R vegan package. CDR3 similarity networks were built from amino acid triplet string-kernel similarity, with CDR3s being connected when pairwise similarity was above 0.82. The public reads were run again by TCRdb, first through fastp at Q25 and then through MiXCR, and only productive beta chains were kept. Entries are consolidated by CDR3 protein sequence, retaining the most common genes and DNA. Clone size and V and J calls follow TCRdb, not the original study. The sample table shows 20,000 to 30,000 distinct CDR3 sequences, and under 9.5% are seen once. The top ten constitute more than 6% of the sample.

In light of the paper, this sample's time point label describes: sample taken at primary tumor resection. Donors were some 70 patients with early-stage, untreated non-small cell lung cancer from the lung TRACERx cohort. Without any cell sorting, TCR sequencing was performed on whole RNA extracted either from tumor and nontumor lung tissue or from cryopreserved PBMC samples. Only patients for whom sufficient RNA was available from at least two tumor regions were selected for TCR sequencing. A lung pathologist reviewed the tumor and adjacent nontumor lung specimens before the specimens were selected. The entry originates in a study of spatial heterogeneity in lung cancer (dated by TCRdb to the late 2010s). Background on the whole study: Beta-chain transcripts were consistently detected in greater numbers than alpha-chain transcripts, which likely reflected higher beta-chain transcript abundance. A strong correlation was found between TCR transcript counts in tumor regions and a T cell transcriptional module score from matched bulk RNA-seq. Nonsynonymous mutation counts, determined by whole-exome sequencing of tumor tissue, were related to features of the TCR repertoire. In the raw uncorrected reads, each unique combination of TCR and UMI appeared more than ten times on average. In non-small cell lung cancer, the study quantitatively compared TCR alpha and beta repertoires across several tumor regions, matched nontumor lung, and blood. At surgery, over 200 tumor regions, some 61 matched nontumor lung samples and fewer than 60 PBMC samples were TCR-sequenced for both alpha and beta chains. The study at large found these results: Confirming at a functional level the hypothesis that regional TCRs recognize regional mutations was considered to require additional single-cell paired TCR alpha and beta sequencing. A correlation was observed between the number of expanded intratumoral alpha and beta TCRs and the tumor nonsynonymous mutation count. Counts of ubiquitous and regional expanded TCRs were found to correlate with counts of ubiquitous and regional nonsynonymous mutations, respectively. Estimated TCR-seq coverage of tumor T cells was only about 7.4% for alpha chains and 12% to 15% for beta chains.

The trim is 4 bases for V and 2 bases for J, with a gap of 21 bases between the germline ends. Measured from the cysteine to the phenylalanine, the CDR3 is 17 residues long. Only CDR3 DNA remains: 51 bases, in frame from the first base. CDR1 and CDR2 (MDHEN, SYDVKM) derive from the germline V gene. The specimen comprised lung tumor tissue, sampled at surgery. The chain joins TRBV28 to TRBJ2-7; possibly the D gene is TRBD1, per 6 matching bases. The source is a male donor with early-stage non-small cell lung cancer. The CDR3 protein: CASSSTRGPRGPYEQYF. The bases read TGTGCCAGCAGTTCGACCAGGGGTCCCAGGGGCCCCTACGAGCAGTACTTC.